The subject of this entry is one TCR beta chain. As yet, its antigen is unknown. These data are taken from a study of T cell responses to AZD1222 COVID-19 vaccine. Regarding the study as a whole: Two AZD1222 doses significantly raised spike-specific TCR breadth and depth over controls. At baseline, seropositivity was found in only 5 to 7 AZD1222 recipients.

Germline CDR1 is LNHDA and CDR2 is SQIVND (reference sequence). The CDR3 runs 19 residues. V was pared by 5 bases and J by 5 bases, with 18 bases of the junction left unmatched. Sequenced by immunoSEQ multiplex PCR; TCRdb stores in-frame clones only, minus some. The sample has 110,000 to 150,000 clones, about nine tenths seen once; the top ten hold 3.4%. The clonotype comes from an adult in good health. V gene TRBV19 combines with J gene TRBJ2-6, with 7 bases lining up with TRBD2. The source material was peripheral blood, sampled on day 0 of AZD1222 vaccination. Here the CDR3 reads CASSPLYRGRASRANVLTF. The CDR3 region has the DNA TGTGCCAGTAGTCCTTTGTACAGAGGGAGGGCCTCGAGGGCCAACGTCCTGACTTTC.